A selection of T cell receptor beta chains follows, all from one sample in a study of blood T cell repertoires in COVID-19. Here immunoSEQ multiplex PCR was the method, and the copy in TCRdb shows in-frame clones only, minus some. Of about 100,000 clones listed, about 89% were seen once; the top ten hold less than 1.5%. Sequences were obtained from peripheral blood. The receptors derive from a woman between 25 and 40 years old with acute or convalescent COVID-19. Each CDR3 is given with its conserved first and last residue. Each record gives: D gene, clone size, V gene, J gene, CDR3 protein, CDR3 DNA. The D gene is left open where the match is weak. For some rows the clone size is stated as once, few or many, or as a class when expanded; others skip it.

d_gene: -; abundance: -; v_gene: TRBV6-5; j_gene: TRBJ1-2; CDR3aa: CASSYAGGYGYTF; CDR3nt: TGTGCCAGCAGTTACGCCGGGGGATATGGCTACACCTTC
d_gene: TRBD2; abundance: -; v_gene: TRBV27; j_gene: TRBJ2-5; CDR3aa: CASSLSADTSGRKETQYF; CDR3nt: TGTGCCAGCAGTTTATCGGCCGATACTAGCGGGAGGAAAGAGACCCAGTACTTC
d_gene: TRBD2; abundance: -; v_gene: TRBV24-1; j_gene: TRBJ2-4; CDR3aa: CATSDLVAGGKWNIQYF; CDR3nt: TGTGCCACCAGTGATCTAGTAGCGGGAGGTAAGTGGAACATTCAGTACTTC
d_gene: -; abundance: -; v_gene: TRBV7-2; j_gene: TRBJ2-7; CDR3aa: CASSTPTDIYEQYF; CDR3nt: TGTGCCAGCAGCACCCCGACAGATATCTACGAGCAGTACTTC
d_gene: -; abundance: once; v_gene: TRBV5-1; j_gene: TRBJ1-1; CDR3aa: CASSKEMNTEAFF; CDR3nt: TGCGCCAGCAGCAAAGAGATGAACACTGAAGCTTTCTTT
d_gene: -; abundance: once; v_gene: TRBV7-9; j_gene: TRBJ1-1; CDR3aa: CASSSTLGLGAFF; CDR3nt: TGTGCCAGCAGCTCGACCTTGGGACTCGGAGCTTTCTTT
d_gene: -; abundance: -; v_gene: TRBV27; j_gene: TRBJ1-4; CDR3aa: CASSLLHTTNEKLFF; CDR3nt: TGTGCCAGCAGTCTACTTCATACAACTAATGAAAAACTGTTTTTT
d_gene: -; abundance: -; v_gene: TRBV4-3; j_gene: TRBJ1-2; CDR3aa: CASSQDPGVNYGYTF; CDR3nt: TGCGCCAGCAGCCAAGATCCCGGGGTTAACTATGGCTACACCTTC
d_gene: TRBD1; abundance: -; v_gene: TRBV28; j_gene: TRBJ2-5; CDR3aa: CASSSSGQGWEETQYF; CDR3nt: TGTGCCAGCAGCAGCTCGGGACAGGGGTGGGAAGAGACCCAGTACTTC
d_gene: -; abundance: -; v_gene: TRBV2; j_gene: TRBJ2-1; CDR3aa: CASNDPLDFNYNEQFF; CDR3nt: TGTGCCAGCAATGACCCCCTAGATTTCAATTACAATGAGCAGTTCTTC
d_gene: -; abundance: few; v_gene: TRBV27; j_gene: TRBJ1-3; CDR3aa: CASSLGRGRGNTIYF; CDR3nt: TGTGCCAGCAGTTTGGGGCGGGGGCGCGGAAACACCATATATTTT
d_gene: -; abundance: -; v_gene: TRBV7-7; j_gene: TRBJ2-5; CDR3aa: CASSGDLQETQYF; CDR3nt: TGTGCCAGCAGCGGGGACTTACAAGAGACCCAGTACTTC
d_gene: -; abundance: few; v_gene: TRBV12-3/TRBV12-4; j_gene: TRBJ2-2; CDR3aa: CASRRDNGELFF; CDR3nt: TGTGCCAGCAGAAGGGACAACGGGGAGCTGTTTTTT
d_gene: -; abundance: -; v_gene: TRBV4-3; j_gene: TRBJ2-3; CDR3aa: CASSQDWRSTDTQYF; CDR3nt: TGCGCCAGCAGCCAAGATTGGCGGTCCACAGATACGCAGTATTTT
d_gene: TRBD1; abundance: -; v_gene: TRBV7-8; j_gene: TRBJ1-2; CDR3aa: CASSRQGTAGYTF; CDR3nt: TGTGCCAGCAGCCGACAGGGAACGGCTGGCTACACCTTC
d_gene: -; abundance: -; v_gene: TRBV6-5; j_gene: TRBJ1-2; CDR3aa: CASSYRRTANYGYTF; CDR3nt: TGTGCCAGCAGTTACCGCCGGACAGCTAACTATGGCTACACCTTC
d_gene: -; abundance: -; v_gene: TRBV11-2; j_gene: TRBJ2-7; CDR3aa: CASSLSVLSYEQYF; CDR3nt: TGTGCCAGCAGCTTATCGGTTCTCTCCTACGAGCAGTACTTC
d_gene: -; abundance: -; v_gene: TRBV19; j_gene: TRBJ2-2; CDR3aa: CATSWGDLNTGELFF; CDR3nt: TGTGCCACCAGCTGGGGAGATCTGAACACCGGGGAGCTGTTTTTT
d_gene: -; abundance: -; v_gene: TRBV20-1; j_gene: TRBJ2-1; CDR3aa: CSARPLYEQFF; CDR3nt: TGCAGTGCTAGACCCCTATACGAGCAGTTCTTC
d_gene: -; abundance: -; v_gene: TRBV27; j_gene: TRBJ2-1; CDR3aa: CASSFNSGVYNEQFF; CDR3nt: TGTGCCAGCAGTTTTAACTCGGGAGTATACAATGAGCAGTTCTTC
d_gene: -; abundance: -; v_gene: TRBV28; j_gene: TRBJ1-2; CDR3aa: CASSLTGYNYGYTF; CDR3nt: TGTGCCAGCAGTCTGACAGGATACAACTATGGCTACACCTTC
d_gene: TRBD1; abundance: -; v_gene: TRBV7-9; j_gene: TRBJ1-1; CDR3aa: CASSRDSTTAFF; CDR3nt: TGTGCCAGCAGCCGGGACAGTACTACGGCTTTCTTT
d_gene: -; abundance: -; v_gene: TRBV30; j_gene: TRBJ1-1; CDR3aa: CACRTGNTEAFF; CDR3nt: TGTGCCTGTCGGACGGGAAACACTGAAGCTTTCTTT
d_gene: TRBD2; abundance: once; v_gene: TRBV5-1; j_gene: TRBJ2-1; CDR3aa: CASTLAGAGRGNYNEQFF; CDR3nt: TGCGCCAGCACCTTGGCCGGGGCCGGGCGGGGGAACTACAATGAGCAGTTCTTC
d_gene: -; abundance: few; v_gene: TRBV30; j_gene: TRBJ1-3; CDR3aa: CAWSSTGTSSGNTIYF; CDR3nt: TGTGCCTGGAGTTCGACAGGCACTAGCTCTGGAAACACCATATATTTT
d_gene: TRBD2; abundance: -; v_gene: TRBV23-1; j_gene: TRBJ2-7; CDR3aa: CASSPPLSSGLTYEQYF; CDR3nt: TGCGCCAGCAGTCCCCCCCTCTCTAGCGGACTAACCTACGAGCAGTACTTC
d_gene: -; abundance: -; v_gene: TRBV12-5; j_gene: TRBJ2-5; CDR3aa: CASGYLGGAQETQYF; CDR3nt: TGTGCTAGTGGCTATCTTGGGGGGGCCCAAGAGACCCAGTACTTC
d_gene: TRBD1; abundance: -; v_gene: TRBV10-3; j_gene: TRBJ1-1; CDR3aa: CAISPGQGGTEAFF; CDR3nt: TGTGCCATCAGCCCGGGACAGGGAGGGACTGAAGCTTTCTTT
d_gene: -; abundance: once; v_gene: TRBV29-1; j_gene: TRBJ2-2; CDR3aa: CSVLASTGELFF; CDR3nt: TGCAGCGTTCTAGCGTCCACCGGGGAGCTGTTTTTT
d_gene: -; abundance: -; v_gene: TRBV5-6; j_gene: TRBJ2-3; CDR3aa: CASSLTGTPKYF; CDR3nt: TGTGCCAGCAGCCTTACCGGGACTCCCAAGTATTTT
d_gene: TRBD1; abundance: -; v_gene: TRBV19; j_gene: TRBJ2-5; CDR3aa: CASKETGGIQETQYF; CDR3nt: TGTGCCAGTAAAGAGACAGGGGGAATACAAGAGACCCAGTACTTC
d_gene: TRBD1; abundance: -; v_gene: TRBV29-1; j_gene: TRBJ2-7; CDR3aa: CSSGTGAYEQYF; CDR3nt: TGCAGTTCCGGGACAGGGGCCTACGAGCAGTACTTC
d_gene: -; abundance: -; v_gene: TRBV6-2/TRBV6-3; j_gene: TRBJ1-2; CDR3aa: CASSQTTGMRGYTF; CDR3nt: TGTGCCAGCAGTCAGACGACGGGTATGCGAGGCTACACCTTC
d_gene: TRBD2; abundance: -; v_gene: TRBV7-6; j_gene: TRBJ2-5; CDR3aa: CASSLVPAGGPGETQYF; CDR3nt: TGTGCCAGCAGCTTAGTTCCAGCGGGGGGGCCTGGAGAGACCCAGTACTTC
d_gene: TRBD1; abundance: -; v_gene: TRBV6-5; j_gene: TRBJ1-6; CDR3aa: CASSPDRERSPLHF; CDR3nt: TGTGCCAGCAGCCCGGACAGGGAGAGGTCACCCCTCCACTTT
d_gene: -; abundance: once; v_gene: TRBV7-2; j_gene: TRBJ1-1; CDR3aa: CASSLRLPNTEAFF; CDR3nt: TGTGCCAGCAGCCTGAGACTCCCGAACACTGAAGCTTTCTTT
d_gene: -; abundance: -; v_gene: TRBV5-1; j_gene: TRBJ2-3; CDR3aa: CASSLKSGGTADTQYF; CDR3nt: TGCGCCAGCAGCTTGAAAAGTGGGGGGACGGCAGATACGCAGTATTTT
d_gene: -; abundance: -; v_gene: TRBV7-2; j_gene: TRBJ2-1; CDR3aa: CASSSRFGDEQFF; CDR3nt: TGTGCCAGCAGCTCCCGCTTCGGGGATGAGCAGTTCTTC
d_gene: -; abundance: few; v_gene: TRBV4-1; j_gene: TRBJ1-4; CDR3aa: CASSHPEWEKLFF; CDR3nt: TGCGCCAGCAGCCACCCCGAGTGGGAAAAACTGTTTTTT
d_gene: TRBD2; abundance: once; v_gene: TRBV6-1; j_gene: TRBJ2-7; CDR3aa: CASSEATVRLAGGGDEQYF; CDR3nt: TGTGCCAGCAGTGAAGCGACGGTGAGGCTAGCGGGAGGTGGGGACGAGCAGTACTTC
d_gene: TRBD1; abundance: -; v_gene: TRBV30; j_gene: TRBJ1-1; CDR3aa: CAWSATGAAEAFF; CDR3nt: TGTGCCTGGAGTGCGACAGGGGCGGCTGAAGCTTTCTTT
d_gene: TRBD2; abundance: -; v_gene: TRBV24-1; j_gene: TRBJ2-1; CDR3aa: CATSDWTSSNEQFF; CDR3nt: TGTGCCACCAGTGATTGGACTAGTAGCAATGAGCAGTTCTTC
d_gene: -; abundance: -; v_gene: TRBV7-2; j_gene: TRBJ1-1; CDR3aa: CASSLMAMNTEAFF; CDR3nt: TGTGCCAGCAGCTTAATGGCAATGAACACTGAAGCTTTCTTT
d_gene: -; abundance: -; v_gene: TRBV4-3; j_gene: TRBJ1-5; CDR3aa: CASSQEPRQPQHF; CDR3nt: TGCGCCAGCAGCCAAGAACCGCGCCAGCCCCAGCATTTT
d_gene: -; abundance: -; v_gene: TRBV15; j_gene: TRBJ1-4; CDR3aa: CATSRVRGSDEKLFF; CDR3nt: TGTGCCACCAGCAGAGTCAGGGGATCGGATGAAAAACTGTTTTTT
d_gene: -; abundance: -; v_gene: TRBV4-1; j_gene: TRBJ2-5; CDR3aa: CASSQGNTGRQETQYF; CDR3nt: TGCGCCAGCAGCCAAGGTAATACAGGGCGGCAAGAGACCCAGTACTTC
d_gene: -; abundance: -; v_gene: TRBV9; j_gene: TRBJ2-3; CDR3aa: CASSVTSADTQYF; CDR3nt: TGTGCCAGCAGCGTCACATCCGCAGATACGCAGTATTTT
d_gene: TRBD1; abundance: -; v_gene: TRBV12-5; j_gene: TRBJ1-4; CDR3aa: CASGLGSGTGGLWEKLFF; CDR3nt: TGTGCTAGTGGTTTGGGATCCGGGACAGGGGGTCTTTGGGAAAAACTGTTTTTT
d_gene: -; abundance: -; v_gene: TRBV21-1; j_gene: TRBJ2-7; CDR3aa: CASSKPKREVSKYEQYF; CDR3nt: TGTGCCAGCAGCAAACCTAAGCGGGAGGTGTCTAAATACGAGCAGTACTTC
d_gene: -; abundance: once; v_gene: TRBV5-6; j_gene: TRBJ2-2; CDR3aa: CASRGGPGTGELFF; CDR3nt: TGTGCCAGCAGGGGGGGGCCGGGGACCGGGGAGCTGTTTTTT
d_gene: TRBD1; abundance: -; v_gene: TRBV27; j_gene: TRBJ1-4; CDR3aa: CASSGQEGNEKLFF; CDR3nt: TGTGCCAGCAGTGGACAGGAAGGAAATGAAAAACTGTTTTTT
d_gene: -; abundance: once; v_gene: TRBV29-1; j_gene: TRBJ2-5; CDR3aa: CSVGSGQETQYF; CDR3nt: TGCAGCGTTGGTAGCGGACAAGAGACCCAGTACTTC
d_gene: -; abundance: -; v_gene: TRBV5-1; j_gene: TRBJ1-4; CDR3aa: CASSFGGSEKLFF; CDR3nt: TGCGCCAGCAGCTTCGGGGGTAGCGAAAAACTGTTTTTT